The 21 T cell receptor beta chains below all came from one sample that was sequenced in a study of blood T cell repertoires in COVID-19. Here immunoSEQ multiplex PCR was the method, and the copy in TCRdb shows in-frame clones only, minus some. The sample shows more than 200,000 clones, around 83% of them seen only once. The material sequenced was peripheral blood. These receptors originate from a woman between 35 and 50 years old who had recovered from COVID-19.

This clone was seen just once. V and J are TRBV7-3 and TRBJ2-3; D is uncertain. Germline CDR1 SGHTA, CDR2 FQGTGA. Trimming pared 5 bases from V and 4 bases from J, leaving 10 bases between. There are 13 residues in the CDR3. CDR3 coding DNA: TGTGCCAGCAGCGTGGCCGCTTCAGATACGCAGTATTTT. Translated: CASSVAASDTQYF. The variable domain in full, with the rest retrieved from reference TRBV7-3 and TRBJ2-3, is GAGVSQTPSNKVTEKGKYVELRCDPISGHTALYWYRQSLGQGPEFLIYFQGTGAADDSGLPNDRFFAVRPEGSVSTLKIQRTERGDSAVYLCASSVAASDTQYFGPGTRLTVL.

This sequence joins TRBV4-3 and TRBJ1-2; 9 positions agree with TRBD1. The CDR3 is 15 amino acids. From germline, CDR1 is LGHNA and CDR2 YSLEER. J lost 5 bases, V lost 0 bases, and 4 bases had no gene match. The CDR3 loop is CASSQDPQGAYGYTF. DNA for the CDR3: TGCGCCAGCAGCCAAGACCCACAGGGGGCATATGGCTACACCTTC.

The chain uses TRBV7-2 and TRBJ2-5; 7 bases are shared with TRBD2. After removal of 2 bases from V and 5 bases from J, the junction contained 8 bases not matched to a gene. CDR1 SGHTA and CDR2 FQGNSA come from the germline V gene. The CDR3 is made up of 15 amino acids. The CDR3 sequence: CASSLYGGVGETQYF. The CDR3 DNA reads TGTGCCAGCAGCTTATATGGGGGGGTTGGCGAGACCCAGTACTTC.

This clone was recorded once. The CDR3 DNA reads TGTGCCAGCAACCTGGAGGGCTCGGGAGAGCAGTACTTC. Protein sequence: CASNLEGSGEQYF. This chain joins TRBV7-2 and TRBJ2-7; perhaps TRBD2 as D (6 bases). Germline values: CDR1 SGHTA, CDR2 FQGNSA. Between the trimmed V and J ends, which lost 7 bases and 7 bases, there was a span of 17 bases. There are 13 residues in the CDR3.

The genes are TRBV5-1 and TRBJ2-7; the match to TRBD1 covers 7 bases. Germline assignment: CDR1 SGHRS and CDR2 YFSETQ. The J segment lost 1 base and the V segment lost 1 base, leaving 5 bases of the junction unmatched. The CDR3 consists of 15 residues. DNA of the CDR3: TGCGCCAGCAGCTTGACAGGGGTAGGATCCTACGAGCAGTACTTC. Its translation: CASSLTGVGSYEQYF.

J is TRBJ2-3 and V is TRBV7-2; D is perhaps TRBD2 (6 bases). The V end was cut by 4 bases, the J end by 2 bases, with 16 bases between. Germline V gives CDR1 SGHTA, CDR2 FQGNSA. The CDR3 loop spans 16 amino acids. The CDR3 coding sequence is TGTGCCAGCAGCTCGGGACTGCTTGGCCTCACAGATACGCAGTATTTT. This encodes CASSSGLLGLTDTQYF.

CDR3 DNA sequence: TGTGCCAGCAGCCGGGACAGGGGGATCTACACCATATATTTT. As protein: CASSRDRGIYTIYF. The chain uses TRBV7-9 and TRBJ1-3; TRBD1 agrees at 11 bases. Germline V gene lookup returns CDR1 SEHNR and CDR2 FQNEAQ (reference sequence). CDR3 length: 14 residues. V shed 5 bases, J shed 8 bases, and the junction held 5 bases outside the gene matches.

In DNA form, the CDR3 reads TGCAGCGTTGATTTCCTACGGGACAGGGAGCTAAGGCCAGAACGGTTCTTC. Translation: CSVDFLRDRELRPERFF. The V gene is TRBV29-1, the J gene TRBJ2-1, with 9 bases that match TRBD1. The germline V gene encodes CDR1 SQVTM and CDR2 ANQGSEA. Germline trimming cut 3 bases from V and 15 bases from J; bases unmatched to any gene: 24. This CDR3 is 17 amino acids long.

This clone was detected a few times. The chain employs TRBV6-5 and TRBJ2-3; weak D call: TRBD2 (6 bases). From germline, CDR1 is MNHEY and CDR2 SVGAGI. The ends were cut back, 5 bases at V and 0 bases at J, with 12 bases in the middle. This CDR3 contains 15 residues. This chain's CDR3 is CASSQDYTSTDTQYF. DNA of the CDR3: TGTGCCAGCAGTCAGGACTACACTAGCACAGATACGCAGTATTTT.

The rearrangement links TRBV30 to TRBJ1-4; maybe TRBD1 (6 bases). V shed 8 bases and J shed 8 bases, with 15 bases lying between them. The germline CDR1 and CDR2 sequences are GTSNPN and SVGIG (reference sequence). The CDR3 contains 12 residues. CDR3 sequence (DNA): TGTGCCCGGAAGGGGGTTGACGAAAAACTGTTTTTT. It codes for CARKGVDEKLFF.

The chain uses TRBV5-1 and TRBJ1-1; TRBD1 matches 7 bases. The CDR3 runs to 14 residues. Germline V gives CDR1 SGHRS, CDR2 YFSETQ. V dropped 4 bases and J dropped 1; count of bases not matched to a gene: 4. CDR3 DNA: TGCGCCAGCAGCGACGGGACAGAGAACACTGAAGCTTTCTTT. Translation gives CASSDGTENTEAFF.

About this clone itself: An end of the junction does not agree with germline; a read error may underlie this. V and J are TRBV4-2 and TRBJ2-2; TRBD2 agrees at 8 bases. Germline assignment: CDR1 LGHNA and CDR2 YNFKEQ. The CDR3 loop spans 16 amino acids. The CDR3: CASTQSTSANTGELFF. CDR3 DNA: TGTGCCAGCACCCAATCGACTAGCGCCAACACCGGGGAGCTGTTTTTT.

The V and J genes are TRBV7-2 and TRBJ1-2; a weak D match, TRBD1 (5 bases). CDR1 SGHTA and CDR2 FQGNSA come from the germline V gene. Trimming removed 1 base at V and 13 bases at J, with 16 bases between. There are 13 residues in the CDR3. The CDR3 DNA is TGTGCCAGCAGCTTAGTCAGGGATGGTGCCCCCACCTTC. The encoded protein is CASSLVRDGAPTF.

The chain couples TRBV5-6 to TRBJ1-6; tentatively, D is TRBD1 (5 bases). The CDR3 is made up of 15 amino acids. Germline CDR1 SGHDT, CDR2 YYEEEE. Trimming shortened V by 3 bases and J by 6 bases, and 13 bases separated the two germline ends. The CDR3 here is CASSSITGINSPLHF. Here the CDR3 DNA reads TGTGCCAGCAGCTCCATAACAGGCATTAATTCACCCCTCCACTTT.

The rearrangement joins TRBV21-1 to TRBJ1-6; the tabulated D call, TRBD1, remains unverified against the DNA. TRBV21-1 is a pseudogene locus. The length of the CDR3 is 17 residues. The CDR3 sequence is CASILSEGACNNSPLHF. The DNA of the CDR3 is TGTGCCAGCATCCTGTCAGAAGGGGCTTGTAATAATTCACCCCTCCACTTT.

The rearrangement links TRBV5-4 to TRBJ2-1; TRBD1 is a possible D gene (6 bases). This CDR3 contains 14 residues. Germline V gives CDR1 SGHNT, CDR2 YYREEE (reference sequence). V dropped 0 bases and J dropped 6 bases, with 10 bases sitting between them. CDR3 sequence: CASSLDLQGNEQFF. CDR3 sequence (DNA): TGTGCCAGCAGCTTGGATTTACAGGGCAATGAGCAGTTCTTC. Supplemented by reference TRBV5-4 and TRBJ2-1, the full variable domain reads ETGVTQSPTHLIKTRGQQVTLRCSSQSGHNTVSWYQQALGQGPQFIFQYYREEENGRGNFPPRFSGLQFPNYSSELNVNALELDDSALYLCASSLDLQGNEQFFGPGTRLTVL.

J is TRBJ2-1 and V is TRBV28; 10 nucleotides agree with TRBD2. The CDR3 length is 14 residues. V was clipped by 10 bases and J by 2 bases; unmatched bases: 5. The germline V gene encodes CDR1 MDHEN and CDR2 SYDVKM. The CDR3 here is CATTSGGAYNEQFF. CDR3 bases: TGTGCCACCACGAGCGGGGGGGCCTACAATGAGCAGTTCTTC.

The gene calls are TRBV4-2 and TRBJ2-7, with D possibly TRBD2 on 5 matching bases. This CDR3 comprises 16 residues. Germline V gene sequence: CDR1 LGHNA, CDR2 YNFKEQ. Trimming removed 1 base at V and 3 bases at J, with 16 bases between. This CDR3 is CASSQGRGYEVYEQYF. The CDR3 nucleotides are TGTGCCAGCAGCCAAGGGCGAGGGTACGAAGTCTACGAGCAGTACTTC.

CDR3 residues: CASGAYLIATNEKLFF. As DNA, the CDR3 is TGTGCCTCAGGGGCATACTTAATTGCAACTAATGAAAAACTGTTTTTT. The J gene is TRBJ1-4, the V gene TRBV28, with D possibly being TRBD1 (6 bases). The CDR3 extends over 16 amino acids. Germline V CDR1 and CDR2: MDHEN, SYDVKM. The V and J ends lost 11 bases and 0 bases respectively, with 19 bases between them.

The V call is TRBV18, the J call TRBJ2-7; possibly TRBD1 for D (6 bases). The CDR3 contains 16 residues. In germline, CDR1 is KGHSH, CDR2 LQKENI. The germline V and J ends were trimmed by 2 bases and 2 bases, with 16 bases remaining between them. The CDR3 protein is CASSPAGALFPYEQYF. The CDR3, as DNA: TGTGCCAGCTCACCAGCAGGGGCCCTTTTCCCCTACGAGCAGTACTTC.

The genes are TRBV10-3 and TRBJ2-5; 14 bases map to TRBD2. The CDR3 runs 15 residues. The V and J ends lost 5 bases and 4 bases, in that order; junction bases with no gene match: 3. Germline V CDR1 and CDR2: ENHRY, SYGVKD. CDR3 nucleotides: TGTGCCATCAGTCCGGGACTAGCGGGGGTAGAGACCCAGTACTTC. It encodes CAISPGLAGVETQYF.